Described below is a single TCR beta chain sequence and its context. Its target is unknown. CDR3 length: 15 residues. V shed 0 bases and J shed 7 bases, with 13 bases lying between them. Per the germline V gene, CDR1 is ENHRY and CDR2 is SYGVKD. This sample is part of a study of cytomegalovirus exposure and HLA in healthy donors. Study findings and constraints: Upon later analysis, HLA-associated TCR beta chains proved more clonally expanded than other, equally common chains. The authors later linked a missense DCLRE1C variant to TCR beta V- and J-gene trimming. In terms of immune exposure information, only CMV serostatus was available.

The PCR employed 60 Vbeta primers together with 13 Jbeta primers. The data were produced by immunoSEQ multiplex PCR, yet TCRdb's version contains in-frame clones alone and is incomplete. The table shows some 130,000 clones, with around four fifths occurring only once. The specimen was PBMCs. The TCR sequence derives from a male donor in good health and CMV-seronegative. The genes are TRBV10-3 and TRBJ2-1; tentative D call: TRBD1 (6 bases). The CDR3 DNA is TGTGCCATCAGTGAGTCGAGACAGGATAGGAATGAGCAGTTCTTC. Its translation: CAISESRQDRNEQFF.